This passage covers 22 T cell receptor beta chains from one sample sequenced in a study of response to subunit inactivated influenza vaccine. MiXCR, applied by TCRdb to the RT-PCR reads, yields one record per CDR3 protein. In the table there are around 500,000 distinct CDR3 sequences, over 9.5% of which are singletons. Sequenced material: PBMCs from blood, taken around seven weeks after vaccination. These receptor sequences come from a man over 45 who received an inactivated influenza vaccine.

This clonotype was seen ten or more times. V and J are TRBV12-3 or TRBV12-4 and TRBJ2-7; no firm D call. This CDR3 is 11 amino acids long. The ends were cut back, 4 bases at V and 6 bases at J, with 7 bases in the middle. In nucleotides, the CDR3 is TGTGCCAGCAGTTCCTCCATCGAGCAGTACTTC. Its protein is CASSSSIEQYF.

There are many counts of this clonotype. V gene TRBV29-1 combines with J gene TRBJ2-1; D might be TRBD1 (5 bases). CDR3 length equals 13 residues. The germline CDR1 and CDR2 sequences are SQVTM and ANQGSEA. Trimming took 3 bases from V and 4 from J, leaving 10 bases between them. For the CDR3, the DNA is TGCAGCGTTGAGTTGACAGTTTACAATGAGCAGTTCTTC. Its translation: CSVELTVYNEQFF.

The chain couples TRBV30 to TRBJ1-5; D not certain. CDR1 is GTSNPN and CDR2 is SVGIG in the germline V gene (reference sequence). Trimming took 1 base from V and 7 from J, leaving 14 bases between them. This CDR3 is 14 amino acids long. The CDR3 nucleotides are TGTGCCTGGAGTGCTAAAGGGCTCAACCAGCCCCAGCATTTT. Protein product: CAWSAKGLNQPQHF.

This clonotype was recorded many times. This chain's CDR3 is CASSPPALMSNEQFF. The CDR3 coding sequence is TGTGCCAGCTCACCACCGGCTCTAATGAGCAATGAGCAGTTCTTC. This chain uses TRBV18 with TRBJ2-1; D gene uncertain. V gave up 0 bases and J gave up 6 bases, with 12 bases separating them. CDR1 and CDR2 from the germline V gene are KGHSH and LQKENI. This CDR3 has 15 residues.

Only a few counts were recorded for this clonotype. The chain is built from TRBV28 and TRBJ1-1; 7 nucleotides agree with TRBD1. V dropped 3 bases and J dropped 10; count of bases not matched to a gene: 5. This CDR3 has 12 amino acids. Germline V gene data show CDR1 as MDHEN and CDR2 as SYDVKM. The CDR3 spells CASSLGRGRAFF. Written as DNA, the CDR3 is TGTGCCAGCAGTTTGGGCAGGGGGAGAGCTTTCTTT. Complete variable domain (other parts from reference TRBV28 and TRBJ1-1): DVKVTQSSRYLVKRTGEKVFLECVQDMDHENMFWYRQDPGLGLRLIYFSYDVKMKEKGDIPEGYSVSREKKERFSLILESASTNQTSMYLCASSLGRGRAFFGQGTRLTVV.

With regard to this clonotype: A read error is possible here, since a much larger clone lies one base away. The rearrangement uses TRBV12-3 or TRBV12-4 and TRBJ2-3, with D perhaps matching TRBD2 (5 bases). This CDR3 comprises 13 residues. CDR3 protein: CASRLVGGDTQYF. The CDR3 DNA is TGTGCCAGCAGGTTAGTGGGCGGGGATACGCAGTATTTT.

In the case of this clonotype: This may be a read error: a much more frequent sequence differs by one nucleotide. This rearrangement joins TRBV20-1 to TRBJ1-2; D ambiguous. Germline CDR1 is DFQATT and CDR2 is SNEGSKA (reference sequence). The CDR3 is 13 residues long. CDR3 residues: CCASESPGNGYTF. As DNA, the CDR3 is TGCTGTGCTAGTGAAAGCCCCGGCAATGGCTACACCTTC.

This clonotype was seen more than once but under ten times. This chain connects TRBV7-9 to TRBJ2-7, with D unclear. The CDR3 is made up of 11 amino acids. Germline V CDR1 and CDR2: SEHNR, FQNEAQ (reference sequence). V was shortened by 5 bases and J by 4 bases, with 6 bases between the two germline ends. CDR3 coding DNA: TGTGCCAGCAGCCCCCAGTACGAGCAGTACTTC. It specifies CASSPQYEQYF.

This clonotype appeared a few times. The chain carries TRBV6-5 and TRBJ1-6; D is uncertain. The germline V gene has CDR1 MNHEY and CDR2 SVGAGI. The V and J ends lost 0 bases and 10 bases respectively, with 13 bases between them. The CDR3 is 15 residues long. The CDR3 reads CASSYSTGWRSPLHF. CDR3 nucleotide sequence: TGTGCCAGCAGTTACTCGACGGGGTGGCGATCACCCCTCCACTTT.

This clonotype was counted a few times. This chain connects TRBV5-1 to TRBJ1-2, with 10 bases matching TRBD1. Germline V gene lookup returns CDR1 SGHRS and CDR2 YFSETQ. The CDR3 runs to 16 residues. J lost 5 bases, V lost 4 bases, and 11 bases had no gene match. CDR3 bases: TGCGCCAGCAGCGACGGGACAGGGGCCCGAAAGTATGGCTACACCTTC. Its translation: CASSDGTGARKYGYTF.

This clonotype was found once. The chain couples TRBV7-9 to TRBJ2-1; TRBD2 agrees at 7 bases. CDR3 length equals 15 residues. Germline V gene sequence: CDR1 SEHNR, CDR2 FQNEAQ (reference sequence). Trimming cost V 1 base and J 6 bases; bases outside gene matches: 6. The DNA for the CDR3 is TGTGCCAGCAGCTTAGTGGGGGACTACTCCAATGAGCAGTTCTTC. Its protein is CASSLVGDYSNEQFF.

A few counts support this clonotype. The chain carries TRBV7-8 and TRBJ1-6; 9 positions agree with TRBD1. Trimming cost V 5 bases and J 9 bases; bases outside gene matches: 8. Germline assignment: CDR1 SGHVS and CDR2 FQNEAQ. The CDR3 totals 15 residues. The CDR3 region has the DNA TGTGCCAGCAGCAAGGACAGGGGTTTAGGTTCACCCCTCCACTTT. Protein sequence: CASSKDRGLGSPLHF.

Only a few counts were recorded for this clonotype. V usage is TRBV27 and J usage is TRBJ2-1, with D perhaps matching TRBD2 (5 bases). The CDR3 length is 13 residues. The V end lost 1 base, the J end lost 6 bases, and 7 bases lay between the germline ends. Germline V lookup: CDR1 MNHEY, CDR2 SMNVEV (reference sequence). CDR3 loop: CASSLFGINEQFF. DNA of the CDR3: TGTGCCAGCAGTTTATTCGGGATCAATGAGCAGTTCTTC.

The chain has TRBV7-9 and TRBJ2-4; no reliable D call. The CDR3 totals 16 residues. Trimming removed 1 base at V and 1 base at J, with 11 bases between. From germline, CDR1 is SEHNR and CDR2 FQNEAQ (reference sequence). CDR3 region: CASSLGPGNAKNIQYF. CDR3 nucleotide sequence: TGTGCCAGCAGCTTAGGGCCGGGTAACGCCAAAAACATTCAGTACTTC.

There are many counts of this clonotype. The chain couples TRBV6-2 or TRBV6-3 to TRBJ1-5; 11 nucleotides line up with TRBD1. Germline lookup yields CDR1 MNHEY and CDR2 SVGEGT. V shed 2 bases and J 2 bases; nucleotides not matched to a gene: 14. There are 20 residues in the CDR3. CDR3 coding DNA: TGTGCCAGCAGTTACGTCCCCCGGGACAGGGGGATTGCGGGCAATCAGCCCCAGCATTTT. This codes for CASSYVPRDRGIAGNQPQHF.

The V call is TRBV7-2, the J call TRBJ2-7; D is unclear. V was trimmed by 5 bases and J by 0 bases, leaving 11 bases between them. CDR3 length equals 14 residues. CDR1 and CDR2 from the germline V gene are SGHTA and FQGNSA. CDR3 coding DNA: TGTGCCAGCAGCCCACTTTACAGCTCCTACGAGCAGTACTTC. Encoded protein: CASSPLYSSYEQYF.

In its sample, this clonotype was seen a few times. The gene calls are TRBV12-3 or TRBV12-4 and TRBJ2-7; 12 bases are shared with TRBD2. Trimming at V came to 6 bases and at J to 3 bases, leaving 9 bases not matched to a gene. The CDR3 length is 16 residues. The CDR3 is CASSKGLAGSNYEQYF. DNA for the CDR3: TGTGCCAGCAGCAAAGGACTAGCGGGGAGCAACTACGAGCAGTACTTC.

The chain has TRBV7-2 and TRBJ2-1; D is perhaps TRBD2 (6 bases). Germline CDR1 SGHTA, CDR2 FQGNSA. CDR3 length: 16 amino acids. Trimming pared 5 bases from V and 3 bases from J, leaving 17 bases between. As DNA, the CDR3 is TGTGCCAGCAGCACCCCGGCGGGGCACGTCTACAATGAGCAGTTCTTC. This sequence encodes CASSTPAGHVYNEQFF.

This clonotype was detected only a few times. The rearrangement uses TRBV9 and TRBJ2-1; the match to TRBD1 covers 10 bases. CDR1 is SGDLS, CDR2 YYNGEE, per germline. V lost 4 bases to trimming and J lost 9 bases; unmatched junction nucleotides: 13. There are 16 residues in the CDR3. CDR3 coding DNA: TGTGCCAGCAGCACCCGGACAGGGGGTAGCGGGGCTGAGCAGTTCTTC. As protein: CASSTRTGGSGAEQFF.

This chain connects TRBV20-1 to TRBJ2-1; TRBD2 matches 11 bases. The CDR3 sequence is 14 residues long. The J segment lost 5 bases and the V segment lost 4 bases, leaving 4 bases of the junction unmatched. Germline CDR1 is DFQATT and CDR2 is SNEGSKA (reference sequence). For the CDR3, the DNA is TGCAGTGCTAACAGACTAGCGGGGCACAATGAGCAGTTCTTC. Amino acids: CSANRLAGHNEQFF.

The chain employs TRBV18 and TRBJ2-3; D possibly matches TRBD1 or TRBD2 (5 bases each). This CDR3 contains 14 residues. Germline CDR1 KGHSH, CDR2 LQKENI. V was pared by 4 bases and J by 5 bases, with 13 bases between. CDR3 sequence: CASSRDGSRDTQYF. In DNA, the CDR3 is TGTGCCAGCTCACGGGACGGCTCAAGAGATACGCAGTATTTT. The full variable domain, rest sourced from reference TRBV18 and TRBJ2-3, is NAGVMQNPRHLVRRRGQEARLRCSPMKGHSHVYWYRQLPEEGLKFMVYLQKENIIDESGMPKERFSAEFPKEGPSILRIQQVVRGDSAAYFCASSRDGSRDTQYFGPGTRLTVL.

The chain recombines TRBV6-2 or TRBV6-3 with TRBJ2-3; D not resolved. V lost 0 bases and J lost 8, with 9 bases in between. Looked up from germline, CDR1 is MNHEY and CDR2 is SVGEGT. The CDR3 sequence is 13 residues long. CDR3 region: CASSYSMGPTQYF. The CDR3 nucleotides are TGTGCCAGCAGTTACTCGATGGGTCCTACGCAGTATTTT.